This is a list of T cell receptor beta chains from one sample in a study of lymphopenia after photon versus proton radiotherapy. This table comes from immunoSEQ multiplex PCR, and its TCRdb copy is limited to in-frame clones, with some not included. The repertoire holds more than 25,000 clones, with roughly 88% as singletons. The sequencing here drew on peripheral blood, taken from a patient treated with photon-based radiotherapy. These TCRs come from a woman between 50 and 59 years old with pancreatic cancer. Each CDR3 is given with its conserved first and last residue. D genes are given only for firm matches. Clone size is stated in some rows and not others, as once, few, many or a class when expanded.

>TRBJ1-6|TRBD1|-|TRBV6-5
TGTGCCAGCAGTGCCTCCGGGACAGGGGAATCACCCCTCCACTTT
CASSASGTGESPLHF
>TRBJ2-5|-|-|TRBV9
TGTGCCAGCAGCGTAGCATGGGCCCCACAAGAGACCCAGTACTTC
CASSVAWAPQETQYF
>TRBJ2-7|TRBD2|-|TRBV9
TGTGCCAGCAGCTCCCGACTAGCGGGCGAGCAGTACTTC
CASSSRLAGEQYF
>TRBJ1-4|-|-|TRBV5-8
TGTGCCAGCAGCTTAATGACGGTGTTTAATGAAAAACTGTTTTTT
CASSLMTVFNEKLFF
>TRBJ1-4|-|-|TRBV7-2
TGTGCCAGCAGCTCGGGGACTGGAGAATATAATGAAAAACTGTTTTTT
CASSSGTGEYNEKLFF
>TRBJ2-2|TRBD1|-|TRBV29-1
TGCAGCGCCCGAGGGGGAACGTCAGGGGGCAAGAGCACCGGGGAGCTGTTTTTT
CSARGGTSGGKSTGELFF
>TRBJ2-2|-|-|TRBV29-1
TGCAGCGTCTCTGTCACTCTGAACACCGGGGAGCTGTTTTTT
CSVSVTLNTGELFF
>TRBJ2-2|-|-|TRBV14
TGTGCCAGCAGCCTACGTCTCCCTCAAGCCACCGGGGAGCTGTTTTTT
CASSLRLPQATGELFF
>TRBJ2-3|-|-|TRBV6-5
TGTGCCAGCAGGGCCTCGGCGGGGATTACAGATACGCAGTATTTT
CASRASAGITDTQYF
>TRBJ2-2|-|few|TRBV4-3
TGCGCCAGCTCGTCCGGTAACACCGGGGAGCTGTTTTTT
CASSSGNTGELFF
>TRBJ2-1|-|-|TRBV19
TGTGCCAGTAGTGCAACTAGTTTCAATGAGCAGTTCTTC
CASSATSFNEQFF
>TRBJ2-2|TRBD1|-|TRBV12-5
TGTGCTAGTGGCGAGGGACAGGGGGCCGCCGGGGAGCTGTTTTTT
CASGEGQGAAGELFF
>TRBJ2-1|TRBD1|-|TRBV7-2
TGTGCCAGCAGCTCGAGGACAGGGGTGTCCTACAATGAGCAGTTCTTC
CASSSRTGVSYNEQFF
>TRBJ1-1|-|once|TRBV7-9
TGTGCCAGCAGCTTAACGCAGGGGAACACTGAAGCTTTCTTT
CASSLTQGNTEAFF
>TRBJ2-6|-|-|TRBV28
TGTGCCAGCAGTAATCCACCCCTAGGGGTAGGGGCCAACGTCCTGACTTTC
CASSNPPLGVGANVLTF
>TRBJ2-5|-|-|TRBV19
TGTGCCAGCAGTCTGGACTGGACGGAGACCCAGTACTTC
CASSLDWTETQYF
>TRBJ2-7|TRBD1|-|TRBV19
TGTGCCAGTAGTATAGCGGGGACAGGGGGCTACGAGCAGTACTTC
CASSIAGTGGYEQYF
>TRBJ1-1|-|-|TRBV4-2
TGTGCCAGCAGCCAACGTACACAGGGTGGCACTGAAGCTTTCTTT
CASSQRTQGGTEAFF
>TRBJ2-7|TRBD1|few|TRBV7-7
TGTGCCAGCACCCTACTCCCTCGGACAGGGCGCACCTACGAGCAGTACTTC
CASTLLPRTGRTYEQYF
>TRBJ1-5|-|-|TRBV5-5
TGTGCCAGCAGCTTTGGGGTTGCCGAAGTTTATCAGCCCCAGCATTTT
CASSFGVAEVYQPQHF
>TRBJ2-7|TRBD2|-|TRBV2
TGTGCCAGCCGCGGGAGTATGTACGAGCAGTACTTC
CASRGSMYEQYF
>TRBJ1-2|-|-|TRBV19
TGTGCCAGTAGTTCCCCGGGGGTGGCAGGCTATGGCTACACCTTC
CASSSPGVAGYGYTF
>TRBJ2-3|TRBD2|-|TRBV29-1
TGCAGCGTTGACGGGGGGACTAGCGGGGCTTCAGTCTTCACAGATACGCAGTATTTT
CSVDGGTSGASVFTDTQYF
>TRBJ2-2|TRBD2|-|TRBV2
TGTGCCAGCAGCCCTAGGACTAGCGCAACCACCGGGGAGCTGTTTTTT
CASSPRTSATTGELFF
>TRBJ2-1|TRBD2|-|TRBV27
TGTGCCAGCGGGAGGTGGACTAGCGGGGATAATGAGCAGTTCTTC
CASGRWTSGDNEQFF
>TRBJ1-5|-|few|TRBV5-1
TGCGCCAGCAGCGTTGACAATCTCGGTCAGCCCCAGCATTTT
CASSVDNLGQPQHF
>TRBJ2-1|-|-|TRBV5-4
TGTGCCAGCAGCCTTGACGGCCTCAATGAGCAGTTCTTC
CASSLDGLNEQFF
>TRBJ1-1|TRBD1|once|TRBV9
TGTGCCAGCAGCTCGGCAGGGGGACCGAACACTGAAGCTTTCTTT
CASSSAGGPNTEAFF
>TRBJ2-2|-|-|TRBV5-1
TGCGCCAGCAACAGCGGGAACACCGGGGAGCTGTTTTTT
CASNSGNTGELFF
>TRBJ1-2|-|-|TRBV28
TGTGCCAGCAGTCCGTCGGACGCAGGGAACTATGGCTACACCTTC
CASSPSDAGNYGYTF
>TRBJ1-2|TRBD1|-|TRBV6-5
TGTGCCAGCAGTTACTCGGGCGGACAGGGCGGAGGCTACACCTTC
CASSYSGGQGGGYTF
>TRBJ2-1|-|-|TRBV21-1
TGTGCCAGCAGCAAAGGGGGATTCCCCCAGTGCTACAATGAGCAGTTCTTC
CASSKGGFPQCYNEQFF
>TRBJ2-3|-|-|TRBV10-3
TGTGCCATCAGCGGGACCTCTAGCACAGATACGCAGTATTTT
CAISGTSSTDTQYF
>TRBJ2-1|-|-|TRBV5-1
TGCGCCAGCAGCTTGGTATTGCGGGACGCTCGGGAGCAGTTCTTC
CASSLVLRDAREQFF
>TRBJ1-1|-|-|TRBV30
TGTGCCTGGAGTAAGCAGGGGAACACTGAAGCTTTCTTT
CAWSKQGNTEAFF
>TRBJ2-2|-|-|TRBV5-1
TGCGCCAGCAGCTGGGGGGACCTAGCGCCAAACACCGGGGAGCTGTTTTTT
CASSWGDLAPNTGELFF
>TRBJ1-1|-|-|TRBV20-1
TGCAGTGCTAGGAAGAACACTGAAGCTTTCTTT
CSARKNTEAFF
>TRBJ2-7|-|-|TRBV27
TGTGCCAGCAGTCCGCCCTCCTACGAGCAGTACTTC
CASSPPSYEQYF
>TRBJ2-1|TRBD1|once|TRBV5-6
TGTGCCAGCAGCATGGGACAGGGAGAAATCCCCGTCCAGTTCTTC
CASSMGQGEIPVQFF
>TRBJ2-3|-|-|TRBV29-1
TGCAGCGTTGGGACAGCGGGGAGGACAGATACGCAGTATTTT
CSVGTAGRTDTQYF
>TRBJ2-1|-|-|TRBV2
TGTGCCAGCGGGGGGAGCTCCTACAATGAGCAGTTCTTC
CASGGSSYNEQFF
>TRBJ2-5|TRBD1|once|TRBV27
TGTGCCAGCAGTTTCATCAGGGGGCAGGAGACCCAGTACTTC
CASSFIRGQETQYF
>TRBJ1-3|-|-|TRBV30
TGTGCCTGGAGCCGAGACAGCGGCTCTGGAAACACCATATATTTT
CAWSRDSGSGNTIYF
>TRBJ2-7|TRBD2|once|TRBV29-1
TGCAGCGTGATCCTGACTAGCGGGAAGGTTTCCCACGAGCAGTACTTC
CSVILTSGKVSHEQYF
>TRBJ2-2|TRBD2|-|TRBV5-1
TGCGCCAGCAGCTTACTAGCGGAGACGAACACCGGGGAGCTGTTTTTT
CASSLLAETNTGELFF
>TRBJ2-3|-|-|TRBV27
TGTGCCAGCAGTTTATATCAGGGGACCACAGATACGCAGTATTTT
CASSLYQGTTDTQYF
>TRBJ2-1|-|once|TRBV6-5
TGTGCCAGCAGTTACTCTGGGGATGCTGAGCAGTTCTTC
CASSYSGDAEQFF
>TRBJ2-7|-|-|TRBV14
TGTGCCAGCAGCAGAGATCTGCTCTCCTACGAGCAGTACTTC
CASSRDLLSYEQYF
>TRBJ2-1|TRBD2|once|TRBV9
TGTGCCAGCAGCGCATTAGCGGGAGGGATTGATGAGCAGTTCTTC
CASSALAGGIDEQFF
>TRBJ2-7|-|-|TRBV7-6
TGTGCCAGCAGCTTGGGGCAGTCCTCCTACGAGCAGTACTTC
CASSLGQSSYEQYF
>TRBJ2-7|TRBD2|-|TRBV7-8
TGTGCCAGCAGCCAATCGGGTCTAGCGGGATCCTCCGAGCAGTACTTC
CASSQSGLAGSSEQYF
>TRBJ1-1|-|-|TRBV2
TGTGCCAGCAGTGAAGAGGGAGGGCCCGGAGCTTTCTTT
CASSEEGGPGAFF
>TRBJ1-2|TRBD1|-|TRBV29-1
TGCAGCGTTCGACAGGGTTTATCCTATGGCTACACCTTC
CSVRQGLSYGYTF
>TRBJ1-1|-|-|TRBV7-9
TGTGCCAGCAGCTTCAGTCTGGGGACTGAAGCTTTCTTT
CASSFSLGTEAFF
>TRBJ2-4|TRBD1|-|TRBV19
TGTGCCACCACCGGGACAGCGTCCCTAGCCAAAAACATTCAGTACTTC
CATTGTASLAKNIQYF
>TRBJ2-1|TRBD2|-|TRBV27
TGTGCCAGCAGTTTTAGCGGGCACTACAATGAGCAGTTCTTC
CASSFSGHYNEQFF
>TRBJ2-1|-|-|TRBV7-2
TGTGCCAGCAGCTTAGACTTGTACAATGAGCAGTTCTTC
CASSLDLYNEQFF
>TRBJ2-5|-|-|TRBV21-1
TGTGCCAGCAGCACACGTAGTAGGGGACTAGCGGGAGGGAGGCAAGAGACCCAGTACTTC
CASSTRSRGLAGGRQETQYF
>TRBJ2-7|-|-|TRBV7-2
TGTGCCAGCAGCTTTAGCGGTCCCTACGAGCAGTACTTC
CASSFSGPYEQYF
>TRBJ2-7|TRBD1|once|TRBV29-1
TGCAGCGTTACGACAGGGGGCATTTTCTACGAGCAGTACTTC
CSVTTGGIFYEQYF